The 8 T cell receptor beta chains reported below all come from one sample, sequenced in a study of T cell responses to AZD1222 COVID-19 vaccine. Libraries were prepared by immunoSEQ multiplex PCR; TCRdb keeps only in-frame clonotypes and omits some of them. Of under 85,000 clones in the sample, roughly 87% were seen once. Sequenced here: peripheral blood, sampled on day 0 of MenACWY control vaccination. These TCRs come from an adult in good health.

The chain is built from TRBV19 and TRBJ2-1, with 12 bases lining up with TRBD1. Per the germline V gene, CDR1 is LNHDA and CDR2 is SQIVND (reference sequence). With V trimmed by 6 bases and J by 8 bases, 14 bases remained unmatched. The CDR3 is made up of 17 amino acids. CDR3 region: CASSTGTGGAAVYEQFF. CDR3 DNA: TGTGCCAGTAGCACCGGGACAGGGGGCGCGGCCGTCTATGAGCAGTTCTTC.

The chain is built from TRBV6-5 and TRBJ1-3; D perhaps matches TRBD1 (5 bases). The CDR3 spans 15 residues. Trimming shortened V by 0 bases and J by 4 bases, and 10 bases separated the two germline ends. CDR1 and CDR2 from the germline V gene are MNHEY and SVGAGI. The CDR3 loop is CASSYSDSAGNTIYF. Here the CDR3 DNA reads TGTGCCAGCAGTTACTCCGACAGTGCGGGAAACACCATATATTTT.

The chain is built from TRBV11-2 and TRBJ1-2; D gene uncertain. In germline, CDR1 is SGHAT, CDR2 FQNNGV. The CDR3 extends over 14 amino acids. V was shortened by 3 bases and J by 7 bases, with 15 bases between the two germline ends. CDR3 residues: CASSFPPHPVGYTF. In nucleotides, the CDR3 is TGTGCCAGCAGCTTTCCCCCCCATCCCGTTGGCTACACCTTC.

The CDR3 protein is CAISESRDRVGSSPLHF. The CDR3 DNA follows: TGTGCCATCAGTGAGTCCCGGGACAGGGTTGGAAGTTCACCCCTCCACTTT. The chain has TRBV10-3 and TRBJ1-6; 9 nucleotides match TRBD1. The CDR3 is made up of 17 amino acids. Germline lookup yields CDR1 ENHRY and CDR2 SYGVKD. V was clipped by 0 bases and J by 9 bases; unmatched bases: 9.

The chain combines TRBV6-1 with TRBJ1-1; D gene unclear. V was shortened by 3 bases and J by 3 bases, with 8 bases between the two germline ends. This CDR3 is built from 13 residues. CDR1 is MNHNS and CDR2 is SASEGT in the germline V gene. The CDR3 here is CASSDQQYTEAFF. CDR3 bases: TGTGCCAGCAGTGATCAACAGTACACTGAAGCTTTCTTT.

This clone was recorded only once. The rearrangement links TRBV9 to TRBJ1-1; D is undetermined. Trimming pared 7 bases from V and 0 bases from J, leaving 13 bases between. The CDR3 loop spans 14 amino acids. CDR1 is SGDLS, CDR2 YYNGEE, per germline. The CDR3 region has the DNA TGTGCCAGCGGCCCGCAGGCCCTGAACACTGAAGCTTTCTTT. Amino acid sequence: CASGPQALNTEAFF.

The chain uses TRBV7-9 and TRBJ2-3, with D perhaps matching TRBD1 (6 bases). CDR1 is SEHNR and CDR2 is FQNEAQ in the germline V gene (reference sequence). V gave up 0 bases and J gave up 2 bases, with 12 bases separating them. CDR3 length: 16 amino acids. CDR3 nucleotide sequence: TGTGCCAGCAGCTTAGCCCCAGGGACAACCACAGATACGCAGTATTTT. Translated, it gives CASSLAPGTTTDTQYF. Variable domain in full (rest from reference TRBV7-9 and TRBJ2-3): DTGVSQNPRHKITKRGQNVTFRCDPISEHNRLYWYRQTLGQGPEFLTYFQNEAQLEKSRLLSDRFSAERPKGSFSTLEIQRTEQGDSAMYLCASSLAPGTTTDTQYFGPGTRLTVL.

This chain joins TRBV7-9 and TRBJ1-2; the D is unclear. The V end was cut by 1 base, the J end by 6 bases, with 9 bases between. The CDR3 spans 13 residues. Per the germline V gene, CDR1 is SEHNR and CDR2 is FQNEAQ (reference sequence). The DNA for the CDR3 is TGTGCCAGCAGCTTAGGCGCCAGGAATGGCTACACCTTC. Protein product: CASSLGARNGYTF.